Below are 21 T cell receptor beta chains sequenced from a single sample in a study of T-cell reconstitution after alpha-beta-depleted transplantation in children. A library of TCRbeta sequences, prepared with unique molecular identifiers, was generated. From the PCR reads, TCRdb called clonotypes with MiXCR, one entry per CDR3 protein. The sample shows fewer than 750,000 distinct CDR3 sequences, 20% to 30% of them seen only once. Source: PBMCs, taken before TCRalphabeta/CD19-depleted stem cell transplant. The receptors derive from a boy younger than two with Wiskott-Aldrich syndrome, due to receive a stem cell transplant.

This clonotype was seen a few times. The V call is TRBV5-1, the J call TRBJ2-1, with D tentatively TRBD1 (6 bases). V was clipped by 1 base and J by 0 bases, with 14 bases between them. The CDR3 has 17 residues. The germline CDR1 and CDR2 sequences are SGHRS and YFSETQ. This chain's CDR3 is CASSLPGHWGSYNEQFF. Here the CDR3 DNA reads TGCGCCAGCAGCTTGCCGGGACATTGGGGCTCCTACAATGAGCAGTTCTTC. Full variable domain (rest looked up from reference TRBV5-1 and TRBJ2-1): KAGVTQTPRYLIKTRGQQVTLSCSPISGHRSVSWYQQTPGQGLQFLFEYFSETQRNKGNFPGRFSGRQFSNSRSEMNVSTLELGDSALYLCASSLPGHWGSYNEQFFGPGTRLTVL.

This clonotype has a handful of counts. V is TRBV15 and J is TRBJ2-7, with D unclear. Between the trimmed V and J ends, which lost 0 bases and 6 bases, there was a span of 6 bases. This CDR3 is 12 amino acids long. CDR1 and CDR2 from the germline V gene are LNHNV and YYDKDF (reference sequence). In DNA, the CDR3 is TGTGCCACCAGCAGAGACAGTTCCGAGCAGTACTTC. This codes for CATSRDSSEQYF.

V is TRBV7-2 and J is TRBJ2-7, with TRBD2 as a possible D gene (5 bases). V was cut by 2 bases and J by 6 bases, with 14 bases left in between. CDR3 length: 14 amino acids. Germline V gives CDR1 SGHTA, CDR2 FQGNSA. The CDR3 sequence is CASSLIPGLSEQYF. DNA for the CDR3: TGTGCCAGCAGCTTAATCCCGGGATTGAGCGAGCAGTACTTC.

This clonotype was detected only a few times. This chain connects TRBV5-1 to TRBJ2-5; D tentatively reads TRBD1 or TRBD2 (6 bases each). Germline assignment: CDR1 SGHRS and CDR2 YFSETQ. The CDR3 consists of 11 residues. With 7 bases removed from V and 5 bases from J, the gap between germline ends came to 9 bases. The CDR3 nucleotides are TGCGCCAGCGGGGGGCTGGAGACCCAGTACTTC. It is translated as CASGGLETQYF.

The chain has TRBV7-2 and TRBJ2-6; TRBD1 might be the D (6 bases). The CDR3 is 17 residues long. V dropped 6 bases and J dropped 3 bases, with 18 bases sitting between them. The germline gives CDR1 SGHTA, CDR2 FQGNSA. CDR3 amino acids: CASRGLNEGDGANVLTF. CDR3 in DNA: TGTGCCAGCAGGGGCCTCAATGAGGGGGATGGGGCCAACGTCCTGACTTTC. The whole variable domain, filled in from reference TRBV7-2 and TRBJ2-6, reads GAGVSQSPSNKVTEKGKDVELRCDPISGHTALYWYRQSLGQGLEFLIYFQGNSAPDKSGLPSDRFSAERTGGSVSTLTIQRTQQEDSAVYLCASRGLNEGDGANVLTFGAGSRLTVL.

This clonotype was picked up a small number of times. The rearrangement uses TRBV5-1 and TRBJ1-4; D is possibly TRBD1 (6 bases). The CDR3 extends over 15 amino acids. Germline values: CDR1 SGHRS, CDR2 YFSETQ. The ends were cut back, 1 base at V and 8 bases at J, with 15 bases in the middle. The CDR3 DNA reads as TGCGCCAGCAGCTTGAGGGCAGGGGTGGAAGAAAAACTGTTTTTT. This translates into CASSLRAGVEEKLFF.

A few counts support this clonotype. CDR3 DNA sequence: TGTGCCACCAGCTTGGTCGGGGGACAGACCTACGAGCAGTACTTC. It is translated as CATSLVGGQTYEQYF. The chain uses TRBV15 and TRBJ2-7, with D perhaps matching TRBD1 (7 bases). V lost 5 bases and J lost 2, with 16 bases in between. Germline CDR1 and CDR2: LNHNV and YYDKDF (reference sequence). This CDR3 comprises 15 residues.

This clonotype was detected a few times. The genes are TRBV5-1 and TRBJ2-4; a weak D match, TRBD2 (5 bases). Germline-derived CDR1 and CDR2 are SGHRS and YFSETQ. This CDR3 has 18 residues. Trimming left V 0 bases short and J 0 bases short, with 16 bases between. CDR3 in DNA: TGCGCCAGCAGCTTGGGGGGAGACACAACTTTAGCCAAAAACATTCAGTACTTC. Residues: CASSLGGDTTLAKNIQYF.

CDR3: CASSKNPGTVETQYF. DNA of the CDR3: TGCGCCAGCAGCAAAAACCCCGGGACAGTAGAGACCCAGTACTTC. The rearrangement links TRBV5-1 to TRBJ2-5, with 7 bases identical to TRBD1. The CDR3 extends over 15 amino acids. Per the germline V gene, CDR1 is SGHRS and CDR2 is YFSETQ. Trimming removed 4 bases from V and 4 bases from J; junction bases left unmatched: 10. Together with reference TRBV5-1 and TRBJ2-5, the CDR3 gives the full variable domain: KAGVTQTPRYLIKTRGQQVTLSCSPISGHRSVSWYQQTPGQGLQFLFEYFSETQRNKGNFPGRFSGRQFSNSRSEMNVSTLELGDSALYLCASSKNPGTVETQYFGPGTRLLVL.

This clonotype was seen a handful of times. The V and J genes are TRBV7-2 and TRBJ1-1, with D uncertain. In germline, CDR1 is SGHTA, CDR2 FQGNSA. Trimming removed 1 base at V and 6 bases at J, with 15 bases between. The CDR3 has 15 amino acids. The CDR3 protein is CASSLVVGARSEAFF. The CDR3 DNA follows: TGTGCCAGCAGCTTAGTTGTCGGAGCACGCTCTGAAGCTTTCTTT.

In the case of this clonotype: At one end, the junction sequence differs from germline, possibly due to a read error. The chain uses TRBV3-1 and TRBJ1-2; 8 nucleotides line up with TRBD1. Germline assignment: CDR1 LGHDT and CDR2 YNNKEL (reference sequence). The CDR3 sequence is 14 residues long. For the CDR3, the DNA is TGTGCCAGCAGCCGCGGACAGGGAAGTTATGGCTACGCCTTC. This translates into CASSRGQGSYGYAF.

The rearrangement joins TRBV5-1 to TRBJ2-1; 7 bases fit TRBD2. The CDR3 is made up of 14 amino acids. J lost 2 bases, V lost 7 bases, and 6 bases had no gene match. Germline V gives CDR1 SGHRS, CDR2 YFSETQ. CDR3 nucleotide sequence: TGCGCCAGCGGAAGGGAGGGAACCTACAATGAGCAGTTCTTC. This sequence encodes CASGREGTYNEQFF.

This clonotype occurred a few times. This chain links TRBV5-1 with TRBJ2-1; 13 bases fit TRBD2. Trimming removed 4 bases from V and 7 bases from J; junction bases left unmatched: 5. The CDR3 totals 15 residues. Germline V gives CDR1 SGHRS, CDR2 YFSETQ. The CDR3: CASSKLAGGPNEQFF. The CDR3 bases are TGCGCCAGCAGCAAACTAGCGGGAGGGCCGAATGAGCAGTTCTTC. The full variable domain, rest sourced from reference TRBV5-1 and TRBJ2-1, is KAGVTQTPRYLIKTRGQQVTLSCSPISGHRSVSWYQQTPGQGLQFLFEYFSETQRNKGNFPGRFSGRQFSNSRSEMNVSTLELGDSALYLCASSKLAGGPNEQFFGPGTRLTVL.

The gene calls are TRBV3-1 and TRBJ2-7; D gene unclear. V lost 1 base and J lost 2, with 9 bases in between. The CDR3 totals 14 residues. Germline V gives CDR1 LGHDT, CDR2 YNNKEL (reference sequence). The CDR3 loop reads CASSQGAHPYEQYF. The CDR3 nucleotides read TGTGCCAGCAGCCAAGGGGCGCACCCCTACGAGCAGTACTTC.

The rearrangement uses TRBV4-1 and TRBJ1-1; D call uncertain. CDR3 size: 16 residues. Germline V gives CDR1 MGHRA, CDR2 YSYEKL. The V and J ends lost 0 bases and 0 bases respectively, with 11 bases between them. The CDR3 DNA sequence: TGCGCCAGCAGCCAAGATCATTCCAGAATGAACACTGAAGCTTTCTTT. Its protein product is CASSQDHSRMNTEAFF.

The sample holds a few counts of this clonotype. The CDR3 DNA is TGTGCCACCAGTGATCTGGACAGGGTCAATCAGCCCCAGCATTTT. Its protein is CATSDLDRVNQPQHF. The chain uses TRBV24-1 and TRBJ1-5, with 8 nucleotides matching TRBD1. Per germline, CDR1 KGHDR and CDR2 SFDVKD. The V segment lost 3 bases and the J segment 3 bases; nucleotides outside the gene matches: 3. This CDR3 has 15 amino acids.

This clonotype was detected a few times. The V call is TRBV7-2, the J call TRBJ2-2; 8 positions agree with TRBD1. The germline gives CDR1 SGHTA, CDR2 FQGNSA. This CDR3 contains 16 residues. The V and J ends lost 7 bases and 1 base, in that order; junction bases with no gene match: 8. Here the CDR3 reads CASTTQGQGNTGELFF. Here the CDR3 DNA reads TGTGCCAGCACCACGCAAGGACAGGGGAACACCGGGGAGCTGTTTTTT.

The chain has TRBV20-1 and TRBJ2-1, with 7 positions matching TRBD2. The CDR3 totals 15 residues. V was pared by 0 bases and J by 7 bases, with 9 bases of the junction left unmatched. Germline-derived CDR1 and CDR2 are DFQATT and SNEGSKA (reference sequence). CDR3 loop: CSARDLGRRGNEQFF. The CDR3 DNA reads TGCAGTGCTAGAGATCTCGGGAGGCGAGGGAATGAGCAGTTCTTC.

V gene TRBV5-1 combines with J gene TRBJ2-5, with D perhaps being TRBD1 or TRBD2 (5 bases each). This CDR3 is built from 13 residues. V lost 3 bases and J lost 3, with 9 bases in between. Germline values: CDR1 SGHRS, CDR2 YFSETQ. The CDR3 loop reads CASSSGTEETQYF. CDR3 nucleotide sequence: TGCGCCAGCAGCTCCGGGACGGAAGAGACCCAGTACTTC.

The chain recombines TRBV14 with TRBJ2-7; D not resolved. The CDR3 loop spans 10 amino acids. CDR1 and CDR2 (germline): SGHDN, FVKESK. Trimming removed 8 bases from V and 6 bases from J, with 8 bases in between. CDR3 DNA sequence: TGTGCCAGCGGACCATGCGAGCAGTACTTC. It is translated as CASGPCEQYF.

This clonotype was observed a few times. The chain uses TRBV27 and TRBJ1-2; D unclear. Trimming stripped 4 bases from V and 4 bases from J, with 13 bases between. Germline CDR1 MNHEY, CDR2 SMNVEV (reference sequence). The CDR3 contains 14 residues. As DNA, the CDR3 is TGTGCCAGCAGTTCCCCCAGTGTTGGCTATGGCTACACCTTC. This encodes CASSSPSVGYGYTF.